The 4 T cell receptor beta chains given below trace back to one sample, sequenced in a study of blood T cell repertoires in COVID-19. Measured with immunoSEQ multiplex PCR; TCRdb has only the in-frame clones, and not every one. The sample holds almost 40,000 clones, approximately 85% seen once. The material sequenced was peripheral blood. The receptors stem from a man aged 55 to 70 with acute or convalescent COVID-19.

The rearrangement joins TRBV5-1 to TRBJ1-6; 8 positions match TRBD1. The V gene end was trimmed by 3 bases and the J gene end by 9 bases; junction bases not matched to a gene: 11. This CDR3 spans 16 amino acids. Germline V CDR1 and CDR2: SGHRS, YFSETQ. The chain's CDR3 is CASSSQLQGAGSPLHF. CDR3 nucleotide sequence: TGCGCCAGCAGCTCGCAGCTTCAGGGGGCAGGTTCACCCCTCCACTTT.

V is TRBV5-6 and J is TRBJ2-7; unclear D gene. The germline V gene encodes CDR1 SGHDT and CDR2 YYEEEE. Trimming shortened V by 0 bases and J by 6 bases, and 7 bases separated the two germline ends. CDR3 size: 12 residues. The CDR3 coding sequence is TGTGCCAGCAGCTTGGGACGAGGCGAGCAGTACTTC. Protein: CASSLGRGEQYF.

This sequence joins TRBV6-2 or TRBV6-3 and TRBJ2-1; TRBD2 aligns across 9 bases. V shed 5 bases and J 9 bases; nucleotides not matched to a gene: 8. Germline V gene sequence: CDR1 MNHEY, CDR2 SVGEGT. The CDR3 consists of 14 residues. In DNA form, the CDR3 reads TGTGCCAGCAGTAGGGGGACTAGCCCTAGTGAGCAGTTCTTC. Protein: CASSRGTSPSEQFF.

V usage is TRBV9 and J usage is TRBJ1-2, with a tentative D call TRBD1 (6 bases). The V gene lost 3 bases and the J gene lost 8 bases, with 14 bases spanning the gap. The germline V gene encodes CDR1 SGDLS and CDR2 YYNGEE. The CDR3 totals 13 residues. CDR3 loop: CASSGRQARGYTF. CDR3 coding DNA: TGTGCCAGCAGCGGTAGACAGGCTCGAGGCTACACCTTC.